These T cell receptor beta chains were read from a single sample in a study of vaccination and CD4 T cells after COVID-19. TCRdb reprocessed the PCR reads via MiXCR and lists one record per CDR3 protein. Here the sample spans nearly 11,000 distinct CDR3 sequences, roughly 65% being singletons. These receptors' antigens are unknown. The specimen was CD4+ T cells from blood, cultured in vitro. These receptors were taken from a human donor who had recovered from COVID-19. CDR3s include the opening cysteine and the closing phenylalanine or tryptophan. A D gene is named only where the DNA matches it firmly. For some rows the clone size is stated as once, few or many, or as a class when expanded; others skip it.

>NA|NA|TRBJ2-7|15|TRBV24-1
CATSDPTTRTYEQYF
TGTGCCACCAGTGATCCAACGACAAGAACCTACGAGCAGTACTTC
>TRBD1|NA|TRBJ1-2|13|TRBV28
CASSSGQAYGYTF
TGTGCCAGCAGTTCGGGACAGGCTTATGGCTACACCTTC
>NA|NA|TRBJ1-1|15|TRBV20-1
CSASRQPGSNTEAFF
TGCAGTGCTAGCCGCCAGCCCGGGTCTAACACTGAAGCTTTCTTT
>NA|NA|TRBJ2-5|11|TRBV7-2
CASGHLETQYF
TGTGCAAGCGGACATTTGGAGACCCAGTACTTC
>NA|few|TRBJ1-6|15|TRBV20-1
CSASPQGGGNSPLHF
TGCAGTGCTAGCCCCCAGGGTGGTGGTAATTCACCCCTCCACTTT
>NA|NA|TRBJ1-5|13|TRBV7-2
CASSLEGTQPQHF
TGTGCCAGCAGCTTAGAGGGGACCCAGCCCCAGCATTTT
>NA|NA|TRBJ1-5|13|TRBV6-2/TRBV6-3
CASSPNRDRGQHF
TGTGCCAGCAGCCCCAATAGGGATCGGGGCCAGCATTTT
>TRBD1|NA|TRBJ1-5|15|TRBV6-1
CASREGGTGGQPQHF
TGTGCCAGCAGGGAGGGGGGGACAGGGGGTCAGCCCCAGCATTTT
>NA|NA|TRBJ1-2|15|TRBV20-1
CSARDPREGVGGYTF
TGCAGTGCTAGAGATCCCAGGGAGGGAGTGGGGGGCTACACCTTC
>NA|NA|TRBJ2-1|14|TRBV6-2/TRBV6-3
CASSYSLAGQEQFF
TGTGCCAGCAGTTACTCCTTAGCGGGACAGGAGCAGTTCTTC
>NA|NA|TRBJ2-3|14|TRBV20-1
CSARFVGTTDTQYF
TGCAGTGCCCGATTCGTAGGGACCACAGATACGCAGTATTTT
>NA|NA|TRBJ2-1|16|TRBV24-1
CATSDFGQGINNEQFF
TGTGCCACCAGTGATTTTGGGCAGGGGATCAACAATGAGCAGTTCTTC
>NA|NA|TRBJ1-1|14|TRBV27
CASTRPTGGRGAFF
TGTGCCAGCACCCGGCCCACGGGGGGGAGAGGAGCTTTCTTT
>NA|few|TRBJ1-1|12|TRBV6-1
CATKGLGTEAFF
TGTGCCACCAAAGGGCTCGGCACTGAAGCTTTCTTT
>NA|NA|TRBJ1-2|11|TRBV29-1
CVGGHSYGYTF
TGTGTGGGGGGGCACAGCTATGGCTACACCTTC
>TRBD1|NA|TRBJ1-1|15|TRBV19
CASRTPGGVNTEAFF
TGTGCCAGTAGGACCCCAGGGGGCGTGAACACTGAAGCTTTCTTT
>TRBD2|NA|TRBJ2-3|20|TRBV28
CASRPIGTSGRKGGTDTQYF
TGTGCCAGCAGACCTATTGGGACTAGCGGGAGAAAGGGGGGCACAGATACGCAGTATTTT
>NA|NA|TRBJ1-2|15|TRBV6-1
CASRPSETPNYGYTF
TGTGCCAGCAGGCCCTCAGAAACCCCTAACTATGGCTACACCTTC
>NA|NA|TRBJ2-1|13|TRBV6-1
CASSGYSYNEQFF
TGTGCCAGCAGCGGATACTCCTACAATGAGCAGTTCTTC
>TRBD1|NA|TRBJ2-7|14|TRBV27
CASSYTGQGYEQYF
TGTGCCAGCAGTTATACGGGACAGGGTTACGAGCAGTACTTC
>NA|NA|TRBJ1-5|16|TRBV28
CASSPGLRRGNQPQHF
TGTGCCAGCTCGCCGGGCCTCAGGCGGGGCAATCAGCCCCAGCATTTT
>NA|few|TRBJ1-5|13|TRBV20-1
CSATAYSNQPQHF
TGCAGTGCTACCGCCTATAGCAATCAGCCCCAGCATTTT
>TRBD1|NA|TRBJ1-5|15|TRBV7-2
CASSSQGQGSQPQHF
TGTGCCAGCAGCTCGCAAGGACAGGGAAGTCAGCCCCAGCATTTT
>NA|medium-sized|TRBJ2-1|14|TRBV20-1
CSASSQLVVNEQFF
TGCAGTGCTAGTTCCCAACTAGTGGTAAATGAGCAGTTCTTC
>NA|NA|TRBJ1-2|13|TRBV6-1
CASGAYSRYGYTF
TGTGCCAGCGGGGCTTATTCCCGCTATGGCTACACCTTC
>NA|NA|TRBJ2-7|13|TRBV28
CASSSEIRREQYF
TGTGCCAGCAGTTCCGAGATTCGGCGCGAGCAGTACTTC
>TRBD2|NA|TRBJ2-7|16|TRBV20-1
CSAARTSGGSSYEQYF
TGCAGTGCTGCCCGTACTAGCGGGGGAAGCTCCTACGAGCAGTACTTC
>TRBD1|NA|TRBJ2-7|12|TRBV29-1
CSARDRVYEQYF
TGCAGCGCTCGGGACAGGGTCTACGAGCAGTACTTC